These 9 T cell receptor beta chains share one sample of origin, sequenced in a study of T cell responses to AZD1222 COVID-19 vaccine. Repertoires were generated with immunoSEQ multiplex PCR, while TCRdb's copy carries only in-frame clones and drops some. The sample has about 120,000 clones, just over 90% seen once. The specimen was peripheral blood, collected 28 days after the second AZD1222 dose. Receptors originate from an adult who received the AZD1222 COVID-19 vaccine.

The chain recombines TRBV6-2 or TRBV6-3 with TRBJ1-5; perhaps TRBD1 as D (5 bases). V was clipped by 5 bases and J by 0 bases, with 17 bases between them. The CDR3 has 17 residues. CDR1 MNHEY and CDR2 SVGEGT come from the germline V gene. As DNA, the CDR3 is TGTGCCAGCAGTACCCCCAACCGGGACTTTAGCAATCAGCCCCAGCATTTT. Protein sequence: CASSTPNRDFSNQPQHF.

This clone was recorded only once. The chain has TRBV7-3 and TRBJ2-5, with a possible D match to TRBD2 (6 bases). The CDR3 totals 15 residues. Germline V gene lookup returns CDR1 SGHTA and CDR2 FQGTGA. Trimming left V 5 bases short and J 5 bases short, with 18 bases between. This CDR3 is CASSLSGLAGETQYF. The CDR3, as DNA: TGTGCCAGCAGCCTGTCGGGACTCGCCGGGGAGACCCAGTACTTC. Supplemented by reference TRBV7-3 and TRBJ2-5, the full variable domain reads GAGVSQTPSNKVTEKGKYVELRCDPISGHTALYWYRQSLGQGPEFLIYFQGTGAADDSGLPNDRFFAVRPEGSVSTLKIQRTERGDSAVYLCASSLSGLAGETQYFGPGTRLLVL.

J is TRBJ1-1 and V is TRBV28; possible D gene TRBD1, 6 bases. CDR1 is MDHEN and CDR2 is SYDVKM in the germline V gene. With 7 bases removed from V and 5 bases from J, the gap between germline ends came to 11 bases. The CDR3 loop spans 12 amino acids. CDR3 sequence reads: CASTRTGTEAFF. In DNA form, the CDR3 reads TGTGCCAGCACCAGAACAGGGACTGAAGCTTTCTTT.

The V and J genes are TRBV4-3 and TRBJ1-6; D call uncertain. Between the trimmed V and J ends, which lost 0 bases and 12 bases, there was a span of 21 bases. Germline V gives CDR1 LGHNA, CDR2 YSLEER. The CDR3 contains 17 residues. The CDR3 spells CASSQEIPLGRPEPLHF. In DNA form, the CDR3 reads TGCGCCAGCAGCCAAGAGATTCCCCTGGGGAGGCCTGAACCCCTCCACTTT.

This clone has just one count. The CDR3 DNA follows: TGTGCCAGCTCCCCCGGCCCTAATGAAAAACTGTTTTTT. Amino acids: CASSPGPNEKLFF. The V gene is TRBV18, the J gene TRBJ1-4, with D uncertain. There are 13 residues in the CDR3. Looked up from germline, CDR1 is KGHSH and CDR2 is LQKENI. Trimming removed 6 bases at V and 3 bases at J, with 8 bases between. Looking up the rest from reference TRBV18 and TRBJ1-4 gives the full variable domain: NAGVMQNPRHLVRRRGQEARLRCSPMKGHSHVYWYRQLPEEGLKFMVYLQKENIIDESGMPKERFSAEFPKEGPSILRIQQVVRGDSAAYFCASSPGPNEKLFFGSGTQLSVL.

The gene calls are TRBV3-1 (or the pseudogene TRBV3-2) and TRBJ1-3; TRBD1 matches at 7 bases. CDR3 length: 15 amino acids. Germline loops: CDR1 LGHDT, CDR2 YNNKEL (reference sequence). Losses at the gene ends were 1 base for V and 3 bases for J; bases not matched to a gene: 3. CDR3 bases: TGTGCCAGCAGCCAAGGGACAGGACGTGGAAACACCATATATTTT. Protein sequence: CASSQGTGRGNTIYF.

V usage is TRBV6-5 and J usage is TRBJ2-7, with 11 bases lining up with TRBD2. CDR3 length: 14 residues. V shed 7 bases, J shed 0 bases, and the junction held 2 bases outside the gene matches. Per the germline V gene, CDR1 is MNHEY and CDR2 is SVGAGI. The CDR3 loop reads CASTGLADSYEQYF. DNA for the CDR3: TGTGCCAGCACGGGACTAGCGGACTCCTACGAGCAGTACTTC.

The chain employs TRBV15 and TRBJ2-5; 7 bases line up with TRBD1. Germline assignment: CDR1 LNHNV and CDR2 YYDKDF (reference sequence). J lost 5 bases, V lost 2 bases, and 11 bases had no gene match. CDR3 size: 16 residues. CDR3 in DNA: TGTGCCACCAGCAGATCAGGGAGAGGGGGCCGGGAGACCCAGTACTTC. Translating gives CATSRSGRGGRETQYF.

V is TRBV6-5 and J is TRBJ1-6, with no clear D. V was clipped by 7 bases and J by 6 bases, with 13 bases between them. Germline V gene lookup returns CDR1 MNHEY and CDR2 SVGAGI. The CDR3 contains 14 residues. CDR3 protein: CASNMDGANSPLHF. CDR3 nucleotides: TGTGCCAGCAATATGGACGGTGCTAATTCACCCCTCCACTTT.